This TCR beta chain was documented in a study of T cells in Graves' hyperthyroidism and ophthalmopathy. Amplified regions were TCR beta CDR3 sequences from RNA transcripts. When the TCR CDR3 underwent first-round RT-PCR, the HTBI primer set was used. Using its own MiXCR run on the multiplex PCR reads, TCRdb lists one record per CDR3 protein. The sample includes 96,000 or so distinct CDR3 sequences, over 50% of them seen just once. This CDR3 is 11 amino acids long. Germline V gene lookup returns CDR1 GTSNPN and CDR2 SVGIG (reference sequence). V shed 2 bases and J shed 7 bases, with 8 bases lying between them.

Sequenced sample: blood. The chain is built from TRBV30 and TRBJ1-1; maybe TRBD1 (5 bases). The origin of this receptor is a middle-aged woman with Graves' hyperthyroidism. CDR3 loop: CAWSLGGEAFF. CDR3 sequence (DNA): TGTGCCTGGAGTCTCGGGGGTGAAGCTTTCTTT.